This T cell receptor beta chain was sequenced during a study of regulatory T cells in long-lasting Graves disease (dated by TCRdb to about 2021). Study-level background: Persistent Graves' disease was defined as persistently positive TSH receptor autoantibodies together with antithyroid drug treatment for over 5 years. Persistent Graves' disease patients were compared with newly diagnosed Graves' disease patients by peripheral blood TCR sequencing and RNA sequencing. The study was conducted in China and was registered as a clinical trial. A total of about 35 samples underwent TCR sequencing, from around 13 patients with persistent Graves' disease and some 20 patients with newly diagnosed Graves' disease. Antithyroid drugs had been taken for 8.5 to 13 years on average by persistent Graves' disease patients in the clinical cohort. The paper's findings and limits, for the study overall: Compared with newly diagnosed patients, persistent Graves' disease patients had lower TCR Shannon entropy and fewer highly expanded clones, which suggests clonal expansion. The authors acknowledged the small sample size as a limitation that may reduce accuracy. Sequencing and analysis were limited to the TCR beta chain. The study examined only peripheral blood because the primary lesion, thyroid tissue, could not be accessed. Persistent patients shared more public clonotypes among themselves (over 2,500) than newly diagnosed patients did (over 950). Persistent disease showed preferential use of TRBV28, TRBJ1-2 and TRBJ2-5, whereas newly diagnosed disease favored TRBV20-1 and TRBJ2-1.

Libraries were prepared through multiplex PCR. TCRdb shows the sequencer as Illumina HiSeq 4000. TCR beta libraries were built with iRepertoire HTBI primers and Arm-PCR amplification of CDR3 regions. Before sequencing, the PCR products went through gel purification. Per the original workflow: Gene usage analysis of CDR3 amino acid clonotypes used the 60 to 80 TRBV and more than 13 TRBJ segments found across samples. COPE and FqMerger were used to merge filtered high-quality paired reads into contigs. BLAST was used to align contigs to IMGT TRBV, TRBD and TRBJ reference genes, and CDR3 was defined according to IMGT. Clonotypes above 0.1% frequency were classified as highly expanded clones. Repertoire diversity was measured by Shannon entropy, and V-J evenness by the Gini coefficient. Public clonotypes were defined as clonotypes shared by more than one individual. TCRdb trimmed the raw reads at Q25, called clones with MiXCR and kept productive beta chains. Duplicate CDR3 protein sequences are folded into a single record with the most common DNA and genes. For this entry, the V and J calls and clone size follow TCRdb and not the study's own pipeline. This sample is represented by 500,000 to 700,000 distinct CDR3 sequences; 30% of them were singletons. The ten largest clonotypes hold 42% of the sample.

Points on this clonotype: No cognate antigen has been identified for it. No base-level quality is on record; no much larger clone is a single base apart.

The CDR3, cysteine through phenylalanine, is 14 amino acids long. Solely the CDR3 DNA is kept, with 42 bases framed from the first base. Trimming accounts for 1 base at V and 4 bases at J, while the number of junction bases matched to no gene is 1. The germline V gene gives CDR1 as SGHRS and CDR2 as YFSETQ. This sample's time point label indicates: persistent/refractory GD, antithyroid drugs over 5 years with positive TRAb. RNA was extracted from PBMCs in TRIzol for both TCR sequencing and RNA sequencing. The diagnosis of Graves' disease was made according to American Thyroid Association guidelines. The patients came from an endocrinology department in Xi'an, China. From each patient, 7.5 to 10 milliliters of peripheral blood was collected into an EDTA anticoagulant tube. Ficoll Paque Plus density gradient separation was used to isolate PBMCs, and no further T cell sorting was done. An Agilent 2100 Bioanalyzer and agarose gel were used to assess RNA quality, and a NanoDrop 2000 was used to measure RNA concentration.

Sequences were derived from peripheral blood mononuclear cells (PBMCs), sampled when the disease was refractory, from a patient treated with antithyroid drugs. The chain is made from TRBV5-1 and TRBJ2-2, with TRBD1 identical over 7 junction bases. The receptor was isolated from a female donor with Graves disease. The DNA reads TGCGCCAGCAGCTTGACAGGGGTCACCGGGGAGCTGTTTTTT. This gives the protein CASSLTGVTGELFF.